Described below is a single T cell receptor beta chain sequence and its context. Its cognate antigen has yet to be identified. No qualities accompany the bases; no much larger clone lies one base away. Receptor libraries were prepared by the immunoSEQ multiplex PCR assay. For TCR sequencing, RNA was extracted from every sample and reverse transcribed into cDNA to serve as template. First-strand cDNA was synthesized using SuperScript III with a 2:1 mix of oligo-dT and random hexamers. A synthetic immune receptor repertoire was used to measure amplification bias, and any remaining bias was corrected computationally. The paper's data handling went like this. Raw reads were preprocessed to remove errors, and CDR3 was defined according to IMGT conventions as the region from the conserved cysteine to phenylalanine. Clonality was computed by normalizing Shannon entropy by log2 of the number of productive unique TCRs and subtracting the result from 1. Scalp TCRbeta sequences were cross-referenced with sorted blood CD4 and CD8 repertoires so that the CD4 or CD8 identity of scalp clones could be inferred. This is the immuneACCESS table as TCRdb keeps it, with only in-frame sequences that have V and J called. A part of the clones is gone; compared with another copy, unresolved V genes explain less than half, and the rest is unexplained. Clonal size and the V and J genes are those of that table, whereas D and trimming came from the DNA. A total of 150,000 to 250,000 clones appear in this sample, 58% of them only once. 5% to 6% of the sample lies in the top ten.

The time point label of this sample denotes: about 25 weeks on oral tofacitinib. This specimen's treatment or condition label, per the study, means: oral pan-JAK inhibitor, 5-10 mg twice daily. Lesional scalp punch biopsies and peripheral blood were obtained from alopecia areata patients. PBMCs were isolated by density centrifugation and stained for CD3, CD4 and CD8, and CD4+ and CD8+ T cells were sorted on a FACSAria. The junction shows trimming of 7 bases on V and 3 bases on J, plus 34 bases between the germline ends. The CDR3 covers 20 residues, taking in both the cysteine and the phenylalanine. The only DNA kept is the CDR3, 60 bases in frame from the first base. Via the germline V gene, CDR1 is SQVTM and CDR2 ANQGSEA. The data stem from a study of CD8+ T cells in alopecia areata (dated by TCRdb to 2016 to 2019). General notes on the study: Treated patients were enrolled in an open-label pilot trial of oral tofacitinib at 5 to 10 mg twice daily for moderate-to-severe alopecia areata. RNA came from the PAXgene miRNA kit for fixed scalp, the miRNeasy kit for PBMCs, and the RNeasy kit for mouse skin. TCRbeta CDR3 regions were amplified by immunoSEQ multiplex PCR using 35 Vbeta forward and 13 Jbeta reverse primers. To study T cell clonal expansion in alopecia areata, the researchers applied high-throughput TCRbeta sequencing to both the C3H/HeJ mouse model and human patients. Scalp clonality was compared across normal scalp (n=4), patchy alopecia areata scalp (n=8), and alopecia totalis/universalis scalp (n=8). Patients on tofacitinib were biopsied at baseline and after 4 and 24 weeks of treatment, and several of the patients also had a later scalp biopsy. In treated patients, disease severity was measured using the SALT score, which gives the percentage of scalp surface area affected. Patients received tofacitinib for 6 to 18 months and were then followed off drug for 6 months to check for delayed response and recurrence. On the human side, TCRbeta sequencing was run on scalp tissue and on sorted CD4+ and CD8+ peripheral blood T cells from healthy controls and from alopecia areata patients with either patchy or totalis/universalis disease. What the study reported, not specific to this receptor: Tofacitinib significantly lowered scalp clonality and the number of expanded CD8+ clones among the top 100 scalp clones. TCR sequences shared between patients were less clear than in mice, possibly partly because of HLA diversity in the patient population. During tofacitinib treatment, many expanded lesional clones stuck around in both scalp and blood, and this persistence may partly explain why relapse happens after treatment is stopped. Unlike mouse skin, where gammadelta T cells dominate, normal human skin contains resident alphabeta T cells that get sequenced too, which complicates analysis of the scalp TCR repertoire. Compared with normal scalp, lesional scalp, particularly in alopecia totalis/universalis, had higher clonality and more expanded CD8+ clones, which suggests antigenic drive. Because the treated cohort was small and had just a single nonresponder, larger studies are needed to establish links between baseline CD8+ expansion and response.

This clonotype originated in a human donor with alopecia areata. Here the sequenced sample was CD4+ T cells sorted from blood, taken at week 24, from a patient treated with tofacitinib. The chain is encoded by TRBV29-1 joined to TRBJ2-4; possibly the D gene is TRBD1, per 6 matching bases. CDR3 sequence: CSARTQLEKGQKYDKNIQYF. The DNA sequence follows: TGCAGCGCCCGAACCCAACTTGAGAAAGGACAGAAGTACGACAAAAACATTCAGTACTTC.